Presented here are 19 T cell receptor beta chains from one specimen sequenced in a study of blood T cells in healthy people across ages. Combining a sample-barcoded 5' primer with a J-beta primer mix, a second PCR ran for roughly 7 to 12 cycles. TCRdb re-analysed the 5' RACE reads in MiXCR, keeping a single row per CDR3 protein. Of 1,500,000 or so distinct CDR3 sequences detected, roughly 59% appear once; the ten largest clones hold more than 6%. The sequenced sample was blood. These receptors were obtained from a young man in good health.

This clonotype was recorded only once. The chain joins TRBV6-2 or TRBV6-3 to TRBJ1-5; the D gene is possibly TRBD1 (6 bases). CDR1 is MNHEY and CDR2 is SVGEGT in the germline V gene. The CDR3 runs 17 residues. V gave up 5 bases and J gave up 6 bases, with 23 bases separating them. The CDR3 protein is CASSPDADRFVGQPQHF. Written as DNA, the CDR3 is TGTGCCAGCAGTCCCGACGCCGACAGGTTTGTCGGTCAGCCCCAGCATTTT.

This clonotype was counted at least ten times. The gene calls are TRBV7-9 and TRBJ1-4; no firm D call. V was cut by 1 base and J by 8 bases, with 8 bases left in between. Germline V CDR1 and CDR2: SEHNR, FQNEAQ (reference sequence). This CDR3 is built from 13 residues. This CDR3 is CASSLGSREKLFF. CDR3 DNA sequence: TGTGCCAGCAGCTTAGGTAGTCGCGAAAAACTGTTTTTT.

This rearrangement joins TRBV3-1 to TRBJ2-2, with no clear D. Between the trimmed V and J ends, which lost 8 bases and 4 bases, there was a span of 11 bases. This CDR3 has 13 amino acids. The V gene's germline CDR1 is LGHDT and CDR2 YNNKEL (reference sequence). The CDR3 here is CASPEASTGELFF. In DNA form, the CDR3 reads TGTGCCAGCCCTGAAGCCAGCACCGGGGAGCTGTTTTTT.

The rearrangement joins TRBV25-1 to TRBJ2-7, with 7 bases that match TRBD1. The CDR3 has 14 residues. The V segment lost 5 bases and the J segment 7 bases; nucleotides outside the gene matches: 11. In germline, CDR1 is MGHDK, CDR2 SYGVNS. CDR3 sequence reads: CASSMTGTVGEQYF. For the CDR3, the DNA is TGTGCCAGCAGTATGACAGGGACCGTAGGGGAGCAGTACTTC.

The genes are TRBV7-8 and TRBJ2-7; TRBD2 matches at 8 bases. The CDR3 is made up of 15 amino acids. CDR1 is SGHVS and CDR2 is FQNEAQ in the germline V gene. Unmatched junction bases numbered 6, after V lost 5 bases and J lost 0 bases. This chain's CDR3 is CASSAAGTSSYEQYF. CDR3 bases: TGTGCCAGCAGCGCAGCCGGGACTAGCTCCTACGAGCAGTACTTC.

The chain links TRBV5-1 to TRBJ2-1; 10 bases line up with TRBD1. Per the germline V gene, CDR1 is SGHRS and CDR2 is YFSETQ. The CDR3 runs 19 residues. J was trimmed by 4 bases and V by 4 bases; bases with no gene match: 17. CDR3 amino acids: CASSGSGTGVRPAYNEQFF. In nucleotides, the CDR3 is TGCGCCAGCAGCGGATCCGGGACAGGGGTCCGCCCCGCGTACAATGAGCAGTTCTTC.

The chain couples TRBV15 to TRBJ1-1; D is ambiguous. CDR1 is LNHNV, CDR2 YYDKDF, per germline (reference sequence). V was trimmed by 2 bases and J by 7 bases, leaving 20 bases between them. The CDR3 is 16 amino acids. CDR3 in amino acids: CATSRNILEELDEAFF. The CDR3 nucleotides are TGTGCCACCAGCAGAAATATACTCGAGGAGCTGGATGAAGCTTTCTTT.

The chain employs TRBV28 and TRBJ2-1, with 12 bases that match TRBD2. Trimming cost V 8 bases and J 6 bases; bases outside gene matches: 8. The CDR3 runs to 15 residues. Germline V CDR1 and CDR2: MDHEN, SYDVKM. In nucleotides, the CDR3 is TGTGCCAGCTCTAGCGGGGGGGCCATTGTCAATGAGCAGTTCTTC. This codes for CASSSGGAIVNEQFF.

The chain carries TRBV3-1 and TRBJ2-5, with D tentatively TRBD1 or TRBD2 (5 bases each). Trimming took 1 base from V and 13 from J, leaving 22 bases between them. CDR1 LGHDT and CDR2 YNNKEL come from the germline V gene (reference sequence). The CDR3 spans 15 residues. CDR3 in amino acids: CASSQVGPHLDERYF. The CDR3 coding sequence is TGTGCCAGCAGCCAAGTGGGACCACACCTTGACGAGCGGTACTTC.

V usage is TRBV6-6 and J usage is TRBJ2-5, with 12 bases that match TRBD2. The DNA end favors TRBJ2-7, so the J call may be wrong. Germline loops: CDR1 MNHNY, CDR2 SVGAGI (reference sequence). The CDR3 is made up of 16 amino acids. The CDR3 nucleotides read TGTGCCAGCAGTTACGACCTAGCGGGAGGGCGCGGCGAGCAGTACTTC. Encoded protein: CASSYDLAGGRGEQYF.

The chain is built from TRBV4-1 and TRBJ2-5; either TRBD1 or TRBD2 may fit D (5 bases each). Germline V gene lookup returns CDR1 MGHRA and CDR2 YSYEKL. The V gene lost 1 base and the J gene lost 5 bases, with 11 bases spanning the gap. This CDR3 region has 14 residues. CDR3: CASSQVRGLETQYF. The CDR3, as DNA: TGCGCCAGCAGCCAAGTGAGGGGTTTGGAGACCCAGTACTTC.

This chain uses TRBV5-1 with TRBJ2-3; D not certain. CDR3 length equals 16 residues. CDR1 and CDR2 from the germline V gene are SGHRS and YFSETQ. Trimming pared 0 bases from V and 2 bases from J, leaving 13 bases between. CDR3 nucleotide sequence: TGCGCCAGCAGCTTGGCCGAGCCCCGAATCACAGATACGCAGTATTTT. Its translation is CASSLAEPRITDTQYF. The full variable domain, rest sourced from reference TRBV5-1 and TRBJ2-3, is KAGVTQTPRYLIKTRGQQVTLSCSPISGHRSVSWYQQTPGQGLQFLFEYFSETQRNKGNFPGRFSGRQFSNSRSEMNVSTLELGDSALYLCASSLAEPRITDTQYFGPGTRLTVL.

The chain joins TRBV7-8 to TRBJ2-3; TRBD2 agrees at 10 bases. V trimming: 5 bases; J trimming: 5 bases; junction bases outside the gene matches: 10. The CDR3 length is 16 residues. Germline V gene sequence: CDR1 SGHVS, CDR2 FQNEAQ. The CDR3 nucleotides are TGTGCCAGCAGCGCCGCCCTAGCGGGAGCGGGAGATACGCAGTATTTT. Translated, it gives CASSAALAGAGDTQYF.

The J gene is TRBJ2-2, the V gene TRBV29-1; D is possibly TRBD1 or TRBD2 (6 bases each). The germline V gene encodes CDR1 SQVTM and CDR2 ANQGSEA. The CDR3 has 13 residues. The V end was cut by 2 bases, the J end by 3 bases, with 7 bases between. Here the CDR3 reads CSVERGDTGELFF. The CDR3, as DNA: TGCAGCGTTGAAAGGGGGGACACCGGGGAGCTGTTTTTT.

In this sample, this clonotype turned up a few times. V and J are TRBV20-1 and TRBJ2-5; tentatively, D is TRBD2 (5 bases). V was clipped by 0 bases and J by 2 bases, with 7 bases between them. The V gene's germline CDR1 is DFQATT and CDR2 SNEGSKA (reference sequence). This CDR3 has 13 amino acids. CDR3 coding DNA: TGCAGTGCTAGAGACGGCGGGCAAGAGACCCAGTACTTC. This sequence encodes CSARDGGQETQYF.

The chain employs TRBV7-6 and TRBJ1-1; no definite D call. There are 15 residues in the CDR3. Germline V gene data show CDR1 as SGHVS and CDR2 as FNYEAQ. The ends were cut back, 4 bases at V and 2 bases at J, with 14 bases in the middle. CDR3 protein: CASSYTGGKNTEAFF. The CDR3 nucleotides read TGTGCCAGCAGCTACACGGGAGGGAAAAACACTGAAGCTTTCTTT.

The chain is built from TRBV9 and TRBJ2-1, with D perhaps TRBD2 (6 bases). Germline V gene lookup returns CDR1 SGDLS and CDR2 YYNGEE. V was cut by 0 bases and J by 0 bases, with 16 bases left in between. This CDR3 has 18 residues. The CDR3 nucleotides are TGTGCCAGCAGCGTAGCTTATAGGCGGGGAGGCTCCTACAATGAGCAGTTCTTC. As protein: CASSVAYRRGGSYNEQFF.

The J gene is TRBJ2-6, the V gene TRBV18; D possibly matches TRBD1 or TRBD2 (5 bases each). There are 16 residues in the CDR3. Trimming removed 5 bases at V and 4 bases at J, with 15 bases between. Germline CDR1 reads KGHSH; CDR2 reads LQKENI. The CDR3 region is CASSSAGRDGANVLTF. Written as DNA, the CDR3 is TGTGCCAGCTCATCCGCCGGCAGGGACGGGGCCAACGTCCTGACTTTC.

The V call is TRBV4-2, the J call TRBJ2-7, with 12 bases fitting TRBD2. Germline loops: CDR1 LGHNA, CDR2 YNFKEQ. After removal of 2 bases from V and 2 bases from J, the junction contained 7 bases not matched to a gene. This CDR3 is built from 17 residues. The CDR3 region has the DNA TGTGCCAGCAGCCAATGGACTAGCGGGGAGTCCCCCTACGAGCAGTACTTC. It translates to CASSQWTSGESPYEQYF.